The sequence of this T cell receptor (beta chain) was determined in a study of cytomegalovirus exposure and HLA in healthy donors. PCR used 60 Vbeta primers and 13 Jbeta primers. Data came from immunoSEQ multiplex PCR; TCRdb stores just in-frame clones and leaves some out. Of about 94,000 clones in the sample, over 65% were seen once. Germline CDR1 MNHEY, CDR2 SMNVEV (reference sequence). This CDR3 spans 14 amino acids. With 5 bases clipped from V and 6 bases from J, the junction kept 8 bases outside the gene matches. The J gene is TRBJ1-1, the V gene TRBV27, with TRBD1 matching 8 bases. The sequenced sample consisted of PBMCs. The clonotype comes from a man aged 30-40 years in good health and CMV-seronegative. The chain's CDR3 is CASSPRTGRAEAFF. The CDR3 DNA follows: TGTGCCAGCAGTCCGAGGACAGGGAGGGCTGAAGCTTTCTTT.